Each of the 19 T cell receptor beta chains below was sequenced from the same sample in a study of blood T cell repertoires in COVID-19. Measured with immunoSEQ multiplex PCR; TCRdb has only the in-frame clones, and not every one. The data hold about 350,000 clones, with roughly nine tenths observed a single time. The sample taken for sequencing was PBMCs or T cells enriched from blood (not recorded which). These receptor sequences come from a woman aged 30 to 39 who had recovered from COVID-19.

This clone has only one observation. The V call is TRBV3-1 (or the pseudogene TRBV3-2), the J call TRBJ1-1, with 7 bases lining up with TRBD1. With 0 bases clipped from V and 2 bases from J, the junction kept 3 bases outside the gene matches. Germline loops: CDR1 LGHDT, CDR2 YNNKEL (reference sequence). CDR3 size: 15 residues. The CDR3 spells CASSQDLGGNTEAFF. The DNA for the CDR3 is TGTGCCAGCAGCCAAGATTTAGGGGGCAACACTGAAGCTTTCTTT.

This chain uses TRBV18 with TRBJ2-7; TRBD2 might be the D (5 bases). Trimming stripped 3 bases from V and 0 bases from J, with 12 bases between. Germline V gene lookup returns CDR1 KGHSH and CDR2 LQKENI. CDR3 length: 15 amino acids. The CDR3 bases are TGTGCCAGCTCACCGGAGGTGGGAACCTCCTACGAGCAGTACTTC. Protein product: CASSPEVGTSYEQYF.

This clone was observed once. The rearrangement uses TRBV19 and TRBJ2-1; 10 bases are shared with TRBD2. J lost 1 base, V lost 5 bases, and 8 bases had no gene match. The CDR3 consists of 17 residues. Looked up from germline, CDR1 is LNHDA and CDR2 is SQIVND (reference sequence). The CDR3 nucleotides read TGTGCCAGTAGTTTCTTACAGCGGGGGGGTTCCTACAATGAGCAGTTCTTC. This gives the protein CASSFLQRGGSYNEQFF.

This clone has a single count. This chain joins TRBV28 and TRBJ2-3; a possible D gene is TRBD2 (7 bases). The CDR3 has 18 amino acids. The germline V and J ends were trimmed by 5 bases and 3 bases, with 24 bases remaining between them. Germline V CDR1 and CDR2: MDHEN, SYDVKM. In DNA form, the CDR3 reads TGTGCCAGCAGTGTCTCCTACGGGGGGCCGGGGGTGACAGATACGCAGTATTTT. It specifies CASSVSYGGPGVTDTQYF.

The chain is built from TRBV19 and TRBJ2-1; D call uncertain. The germline gives CDR1 LNHDA, CDR2 SQIVND (reference sequence). The CDR3 spans 15 residues. Trimming took off 5 bases at V and 4 bases at J, with 15 bases between the two ends. CDR3 nucleotides: TGTGCCAGTAGTCCCCGAGGAGCCAGATACAATGAGCAGTTCTTC. Amino acids: CASSPRGARYNEQFF.

The chain joins TRBV7-9 to TRBJ2-3; TRBD1 is a possible D gene (8 bases). Trimming took off 5 bases at V and 1 base at J, with 13 bases between the two ends. The CDR3 loop spans 15 amino acids. Germline V gene lookup returns CDR1 SEHNR and CDR2 FQNEAQ (reference sequence). CDR3 DNA: TGTGCCAGCAGCCCACAGGGGGGGGGCACAGATACGCAGTATTTT. Its protein product is CASSPQGGGTDTQYF.

A word on this clone: The same CDR3 also results from other DNA sequences found in this sample. The gene calls are TRBV28 and TRBJ1-6; tentative D call: TRBD1 (6 bases). The CDR3 runs to 15 residues. Germline V CDR1 and CDR2: MDHEN, SYDVKM. The V and J ends lost 3 bases and 4 bases respectively, with 10 bases between them. This CDR3 is CASSFPQGYNSPLHF. In DNA form, the CDR3 reads TGTGCCAGCAGTTTCCCGCAGGGGTATAATTCACCCCTCCACTTT.

A word on this clone: This same CDR3 is encoded by further DNA sequences in the sample. V and J are TRBV28 and TRBJ1-1; D remains ambiguous. V was pared by 5 bases and J by 1 base, with 11 bases between. The CDR3 sequence is 14 residues long. Germline assignment: CDR1 MDHEN and CDR2 SYDVKM. CDR3 residues: CASSLPGQNTEAFF. The CDR3 DNA follows: TGTGCCAGCAGTCTCCCGGGTCAGAACACTGAAGCTTTCTTT.

The CDR3 bases are TGTGCCAGCAGCTTGTCTGGCGGGGGGTACCAAGAGACCCAGTACTTC. Translating gives CASSLSGGGYQETQYF. The chain is built from TRBV7-8 and TRBJ2-5, with 8 positions matching TRBD2. Germline CDR1 reads SGHVS; CDR2 reads FQNEAQ. Germline trimming cut 3 bases from V and 0 bases from J; bases unmatched to any gene: 6. The CDR3 totals 16 residues.

V gene TRBV27 combines with J gene TRBJ2-3, with D unclear. This CDR3 is 15 amino acids long. Trimming pared 1 base from V and 1 base from J, leaving 9 bases between. Germline V gives CDR1 MNHEY, CDR2 SMNVEV (reference sequence). In nucleotides, the CDR3 is TGTGCCAGCAGTTTATGGGCAGCCCGCACAGATACGCAGTATTTT. This gives the protein CASSLWAARTDTQYF.

V usage is TRBV13 and J usage is TRBJ1-6, with 7 positions matching TRBD1. The junction had 4 bases not matched to a gene; V was cut back by 4 bases and J by 16 bases. The length of the CDR3 is 11 residues. Germline V gives CDR1 PRHDT, CDR2 FYEKMQ (reference sequence). The CDR3 loop reads CASSSRDRLHF. As DNA, the CDR3 is TGTGCCAGCAGCTCCCGGGACAGACTCCACTTT.

The genes are TRBV25-1 and TRBJ2-7; 11 nucleotides agree with TRBD1. The junction had 2 bases not matched to a gene; V was cut back by 4 bases and J by 6 bases. Germline values: CDR1 MGHDK, CDR2 SYGVNS. This CDR3 is built from 13 residues. CDR3 in DNA: TGTGCCAGCAGTGTGGGACAGGGGGGCGAGCAGTACTTC. Its protein product is CASSVGQGGEQYF.

The rearrangement joins TRBV13 to TRBJ2-4; TRBD1 matches at 9 bases. The germline gives CDR1 PRHDT, CDR2 FYEKMQ (reference sequence). This CDR3 contains 18 residues. After removal of 4 bases from V and 8 bases from J, the junction contained 18 bases not matched to a gene. The CDR3 DNA follows: TGTGCCAGCAGCTCCCTCGGAGGACAGGGGAATATTGAGGACATTCAGTACTTC. Residues: CASSSLGGQGNIEDIQYF.

This chain connects TRBV4-1 to TRBJ1-3; D gene unclear. The length of the CDR3 is 17 residues. The V and J ends lost 0 bases and 2 bases respectively, with 14 bases between them. Germline V lookup: CDR1 MGHRA, CDR2 YSYEKL. The CDR3 bases are TGCGCCAGCAGCCAAGATCGAGCAGGATGGACTGGAAACACCATATATTTT. Its protein product is CASSQDRAGWTGNTIYF.

The chain uses TRBV30 and TRBJ1-4; D may be TRBD1 (6 bases). Germline V lookup: CDR1 GTSNPN, CDR2 SVGIG (reference sequence). Trimming stripped 2 bases from V and 8 bases from J, with 15 bases between. The length of the CDR3 is 14 residues. The CDR3 DNA reads as TGTGCCTGGAGTATCGGACAGCGAGGGGAAAAACTGTTTTTT. Protein: CAWSIGQRGEKLFF.

The chain links TRBV7-9 to TRBJ1-6; 7 bases align to TRBD1. CDR1 and CDR2 from the germline V gene are SEHNR and FQNEAQ (reference sequence). V dropped 0 bases and J dropped 9; count of bases not matched to a gene: 2. The CDR3 covers 14 residues. The CDR3 region is CASSLAGGGSPLHF. In DNA, the CDR3 is TGTGCCAGCAGCTTAGCAGGGGGCGGTTCACCCCTCCACTTT.

The chain combines TRBV2 with TRBJ1-2; D remains ambiguous. The germline CDR1 and CDR2 sequences are SNHLY and FYNNEI. Trimming stripped 3 bases from V and 5 bases from J, with 10 bases between. The length of the CDR3 is 13 residues. CDR3 DNA: TGTGCCAGCAGTGACCACCAGGCGTATGGCTACACCTTC. Protein: CASSDHQAYGYTF.

The chain links TRBV5-8 to TRBJ2-3; no clear D gene. The germline V and J ends were trimmed by 6 bases and 2 bases, with 13 bases remaining between them. This CDR3 has 14 amino acids. From germline, CDR1 is SGHTS and CDR2 YDEGEE. The CDR3 region has the DNA TGTGCCAGCACGCAGAGACACTCCACAGATACGCAGTATTTT. Translation gives CASTQRHSTDTQYF.

V usage is TRBV28 and J usage is TRBJ1-6; possible D gene TRBD1, 6 bases. CDR3 length equals 15 residues. With 5 bases removed from V and 10 bases from J, the gap between germline ends came to 18 bases. Germline V gene lookup returns CDR1 MDHEN and CDR2 SYDVKM. The CDR3 nucleotides are TGTGCCAGCAGTCCTTCCCAGGGGCCGGTATCACCCCTCCACTTT. Translating it yields CASSPSQGPVSPLHF. Based on the CDR3 plus reference TRBV28 and TRBJ1-6, the full variable domain is DVKVTQSSRYLVKRTGEKVFLECVQDMDHENMFWYRQDPGLGLRLIYFSYDVKMKEKGDIPEGYSVSREKKERFSLILESASTNQTSMYLCASSPSQGPVSPLHFGNGTRLTVT.